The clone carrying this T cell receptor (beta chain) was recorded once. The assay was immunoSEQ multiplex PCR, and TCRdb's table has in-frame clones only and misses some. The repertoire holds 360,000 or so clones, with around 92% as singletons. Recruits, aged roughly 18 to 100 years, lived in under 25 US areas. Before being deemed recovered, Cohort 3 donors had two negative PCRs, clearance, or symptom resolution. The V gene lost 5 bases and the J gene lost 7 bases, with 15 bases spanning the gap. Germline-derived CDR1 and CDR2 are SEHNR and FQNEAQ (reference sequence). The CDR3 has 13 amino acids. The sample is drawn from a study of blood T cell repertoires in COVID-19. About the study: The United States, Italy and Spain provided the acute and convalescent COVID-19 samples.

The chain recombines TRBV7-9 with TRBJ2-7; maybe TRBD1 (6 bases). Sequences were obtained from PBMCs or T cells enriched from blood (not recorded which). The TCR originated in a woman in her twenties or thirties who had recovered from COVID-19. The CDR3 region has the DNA TGTGCCAGCAGCCCAGGGGTTGGGCGGGAGCAGTACTTC. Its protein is CASSPGVGREQYF.